This record covers a single T cell receptor beta chain. This sample is part of a study of blood T cell repertoires in COVID-19. As for the study in general: COVID-19 samples, acute and convalescent, were from the United States, Italy and Spain. PBMCs, B-cell-depleted T cells, or T cells provided the cDNA or gDNA that made up the material.

Per the authors' pipeline: Using reference gene primer amplification, nucleated cell counts were estimated. Repertoires were generated with immunoSEQ multiplex PCR, while TCRdb's copy carries only in-frame clones and drops some. Clone size and V and J calls were adopted from that table, with D and trimming inferred from the DNA. The table lists 150,000 to 200,000 clones, around 85% of them singletons, with roughly 9.8% in the top ten. The TCR was taken from a woman at least 80 years old with acute or convalescent COVID-19. Sequencing was performed on peripheral blood.

CDR3: CASRAGTGGHGELFF. The CDR3 region has the DNA TGTGCCAGCAGGGCCGGGACAGGGGGCCACGGGGAGCTGTTTTTT. The chain couples TRBV2 to TRBJ2-2, with 12 bases matching TRBD1. This CDR3 has 15 residues. J was trimmed by 7 bases and V by 6 bases; bases with no gene match: 6. Germline V gene data show CDR1 as SNHLY and CDR2 as FYNNEI.